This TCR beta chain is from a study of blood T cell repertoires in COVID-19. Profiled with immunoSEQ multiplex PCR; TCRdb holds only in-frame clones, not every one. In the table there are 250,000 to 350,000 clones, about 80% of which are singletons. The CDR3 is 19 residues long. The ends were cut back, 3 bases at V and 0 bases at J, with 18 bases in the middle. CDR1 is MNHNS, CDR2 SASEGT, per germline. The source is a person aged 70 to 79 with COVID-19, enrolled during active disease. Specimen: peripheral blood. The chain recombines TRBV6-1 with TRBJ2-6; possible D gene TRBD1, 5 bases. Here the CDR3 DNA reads TGTGCCAGCAGTGACTTAAATAGGGTTAGGGGCTCTGGGGCCAACGTCCTGACTTTC. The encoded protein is CASSDLNRVRGSGANVLTF.